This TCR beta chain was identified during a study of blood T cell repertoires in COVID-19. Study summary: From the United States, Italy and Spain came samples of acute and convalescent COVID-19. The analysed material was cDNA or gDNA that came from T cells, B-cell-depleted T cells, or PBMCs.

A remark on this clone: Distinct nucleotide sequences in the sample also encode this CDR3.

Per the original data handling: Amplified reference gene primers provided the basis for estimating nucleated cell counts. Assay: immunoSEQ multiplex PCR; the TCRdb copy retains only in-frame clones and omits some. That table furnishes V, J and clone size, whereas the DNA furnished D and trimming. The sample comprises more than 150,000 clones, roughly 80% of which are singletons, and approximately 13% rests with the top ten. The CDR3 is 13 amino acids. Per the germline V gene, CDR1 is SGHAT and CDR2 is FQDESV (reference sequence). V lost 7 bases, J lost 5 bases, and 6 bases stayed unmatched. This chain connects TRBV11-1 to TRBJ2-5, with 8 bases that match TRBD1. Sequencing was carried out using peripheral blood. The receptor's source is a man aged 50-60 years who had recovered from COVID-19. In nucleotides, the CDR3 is TGTGCCAGCAAAGGACAGGGTCAGGAGACCCAGTACTTC. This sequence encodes CASKGQGQETQYF.